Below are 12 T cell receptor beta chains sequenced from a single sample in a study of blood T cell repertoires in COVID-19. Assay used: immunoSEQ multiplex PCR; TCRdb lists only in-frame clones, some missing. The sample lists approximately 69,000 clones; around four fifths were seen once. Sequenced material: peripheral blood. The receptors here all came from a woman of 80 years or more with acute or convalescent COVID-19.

The CDR3 sequence: CAWSVPLGVGVNNEQFF. The CDR3 nucleotides read TGTGCCTGGAGTGTACCCCTCGGGGTGGGAGTCAACAATGAGCAGTTCTTC. V gene TRBV30 combines with J gene TRBJ2-1, with D possibly matching TRBD2 (5 bases). V was clipped by 0 bases and J by 5 bases, with 20 bases between them. In germline, CDR1 is GTSNPN, CDR2 SVGIG (reference sequence). The CDR3 consists of 17 residues.

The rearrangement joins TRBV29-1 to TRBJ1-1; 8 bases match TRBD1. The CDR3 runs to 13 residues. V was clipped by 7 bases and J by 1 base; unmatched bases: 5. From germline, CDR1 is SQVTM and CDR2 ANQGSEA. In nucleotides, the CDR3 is TGCAGCGCCCAGGGGGCCAGGAACACTGAAGCTTTCTTT. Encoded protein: CSAQGARNTEAFF. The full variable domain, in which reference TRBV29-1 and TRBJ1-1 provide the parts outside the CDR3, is SAVISQKPSRDICQRGTSLTIQCQVDSQVTMMFWYRQQPGQSLTLIATANQGSEATYESGFVIDKFPISRPNLTFSTLTVSNMSPEDSSIYLCSAQGARNTEAFFGQGTRLTVV.

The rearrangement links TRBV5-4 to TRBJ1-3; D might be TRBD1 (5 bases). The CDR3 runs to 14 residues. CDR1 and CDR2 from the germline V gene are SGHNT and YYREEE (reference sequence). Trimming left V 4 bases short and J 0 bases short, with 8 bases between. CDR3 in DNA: TGTGCCAGCAGCCGTAGGGGCTCTGGAAACACCATATATTTT. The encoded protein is CASSRRGSGNTIYF.

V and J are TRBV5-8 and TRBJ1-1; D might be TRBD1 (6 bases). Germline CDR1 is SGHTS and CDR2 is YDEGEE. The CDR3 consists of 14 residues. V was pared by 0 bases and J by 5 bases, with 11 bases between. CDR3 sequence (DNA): TGTGCCAGCAGCTTGGGGGGGCGGAATACTGAAGCTTTCTTT. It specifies CASSLGGRNTEAFF.

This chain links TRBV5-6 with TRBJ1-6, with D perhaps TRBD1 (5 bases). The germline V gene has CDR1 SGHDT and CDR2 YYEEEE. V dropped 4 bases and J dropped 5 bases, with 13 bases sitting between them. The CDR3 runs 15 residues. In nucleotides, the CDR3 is TGTGCCAGCAGCACACAGGTTCCACATAATTCACCCCTCCACTTT. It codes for CASSTQVPHNSPLHF.

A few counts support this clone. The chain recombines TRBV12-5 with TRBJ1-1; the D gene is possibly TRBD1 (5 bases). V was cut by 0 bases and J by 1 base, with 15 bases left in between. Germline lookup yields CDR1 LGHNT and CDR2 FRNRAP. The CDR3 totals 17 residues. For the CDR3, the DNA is TGTGCTAGTGGTTTGGTTTTGACAGCTTCGACGAACACTGAAGCTTTCTTT. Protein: CASGLVLTASTNTEAFF.

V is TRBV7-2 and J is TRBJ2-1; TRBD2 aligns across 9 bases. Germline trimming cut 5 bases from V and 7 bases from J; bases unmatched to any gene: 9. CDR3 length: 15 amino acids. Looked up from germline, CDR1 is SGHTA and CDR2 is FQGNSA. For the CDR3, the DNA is TGTGCCAGCAGCCGCGGGGGGGGACTAGGGAATGAGCAGTTCTTC. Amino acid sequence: CASSRGGGLGNEQFF.

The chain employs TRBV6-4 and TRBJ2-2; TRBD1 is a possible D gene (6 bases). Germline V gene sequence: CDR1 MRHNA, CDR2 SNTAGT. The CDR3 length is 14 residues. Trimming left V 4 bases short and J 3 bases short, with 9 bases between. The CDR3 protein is CASSAGGHTGELFF. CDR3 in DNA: TGTGCCAGCAGTGCTGGGGGCCACACCGGGGAGCTGTTTTTT.

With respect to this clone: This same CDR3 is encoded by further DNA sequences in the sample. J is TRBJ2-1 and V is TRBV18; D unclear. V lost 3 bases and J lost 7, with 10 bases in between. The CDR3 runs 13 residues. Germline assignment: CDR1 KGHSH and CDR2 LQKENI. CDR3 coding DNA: TGTGCCAGCTCACCCCTCGCCGGGAATGAGCAGTTCTTC. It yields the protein CASSPLAGNEQFF.

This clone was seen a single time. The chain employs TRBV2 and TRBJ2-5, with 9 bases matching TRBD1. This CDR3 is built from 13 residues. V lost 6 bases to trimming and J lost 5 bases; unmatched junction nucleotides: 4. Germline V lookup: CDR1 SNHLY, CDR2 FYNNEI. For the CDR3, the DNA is TGTGCCAGCAGCCTAGGACAGGGGGAGACCCAGTACTTC. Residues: CASSLGQGETQYF.

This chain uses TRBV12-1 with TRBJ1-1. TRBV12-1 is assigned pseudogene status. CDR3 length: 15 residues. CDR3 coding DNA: TGTGCCAGCAGCTTTGCGCGGCTCATGAACACTGAAGCTTTCTTT. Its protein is CASSFARLMNTEAFF.

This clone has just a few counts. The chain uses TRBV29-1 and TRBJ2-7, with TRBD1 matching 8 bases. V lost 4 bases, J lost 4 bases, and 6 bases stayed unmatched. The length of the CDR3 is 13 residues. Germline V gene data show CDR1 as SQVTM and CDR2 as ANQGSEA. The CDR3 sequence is CSVVDRGFYEQYF. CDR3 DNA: TGCAGCGTTGTAGACAGGGGTTTTTACGAGCAGTACTTC.